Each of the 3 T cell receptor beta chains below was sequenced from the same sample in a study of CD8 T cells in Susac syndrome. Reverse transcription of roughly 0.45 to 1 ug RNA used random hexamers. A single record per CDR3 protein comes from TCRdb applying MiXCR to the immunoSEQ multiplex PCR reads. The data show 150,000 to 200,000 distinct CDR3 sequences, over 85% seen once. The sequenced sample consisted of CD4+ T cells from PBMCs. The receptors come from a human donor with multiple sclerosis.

CDR3 region: CSARPTSGGKREYF. The CDR3 nucleotides are TGCAGTGCTAGACCGACTAGCGGGGGTAAAAGAGAGTACTTC. This chain joins TRBV20-1 and TRBJ2-5; TRBD2 aligns across 12 bases. This CDR3 region has 14 residues. CDR1 is DFQATT and CDR2 is SNEGSKA in the germline V gene (reference sequence). After removal of 2 bases from V and 12 bases from J, the junction contained 10 bases not matched to a gene.

The CDR3, as DNA: TGTGCCAGCAGCTTGAAGGCCGTCAATGAGCAGTTCTTC. It encodes CASSLKAVNEQFF. This chain joins TRBV5-4 and TRBJ2-1; D ambiguous. This CDR3 comprises 13 residues. V lost 1 base and J 6 bases, leaving 8 bases between the germline ends. Per germline, CDR1 SGHNT and CDR2 YYREEE (reference sequence).

CDR3 nucleotide sequence: TGCGCCAGTACTCCGACAGGGGCTGGCAATCAGCCCCAGCATTTT. Translating it yields CASTPTGAGNQPQHF. The chain has TRBV4-1 and TRBJ1-5; 8 bases fit TRBD1. Germline loops: CDR1 MGHRA, CDR2 YSYEKL. V was pared by 9 bases and J by 2 bases, with 9 bases of the junction left unmatched. This CDR3 region has 15 residues.